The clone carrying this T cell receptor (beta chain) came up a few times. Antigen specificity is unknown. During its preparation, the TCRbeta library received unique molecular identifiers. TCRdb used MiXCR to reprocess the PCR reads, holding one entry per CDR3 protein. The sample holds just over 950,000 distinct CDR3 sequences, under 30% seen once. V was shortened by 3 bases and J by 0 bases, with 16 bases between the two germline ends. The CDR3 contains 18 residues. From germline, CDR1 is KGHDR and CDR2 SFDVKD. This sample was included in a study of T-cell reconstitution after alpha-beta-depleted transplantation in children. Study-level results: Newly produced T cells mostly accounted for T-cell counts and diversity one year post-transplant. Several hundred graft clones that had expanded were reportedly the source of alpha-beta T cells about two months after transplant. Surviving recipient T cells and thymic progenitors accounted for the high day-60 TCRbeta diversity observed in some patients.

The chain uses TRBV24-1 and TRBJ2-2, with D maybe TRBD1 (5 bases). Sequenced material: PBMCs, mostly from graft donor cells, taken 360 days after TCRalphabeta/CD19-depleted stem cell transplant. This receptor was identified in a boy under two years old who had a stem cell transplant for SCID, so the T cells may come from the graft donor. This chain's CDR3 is CATSDTSVSGTNTGELFF. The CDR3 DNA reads TGTGCCACCAGTGATACCAGCGTGTCAGGGACGAACACCGGGGAGCTGTTTTTT.